This T cell receptor beta chain is from a study of T cell repertoires in cytomegalovirus infection (dated by TCRdb to the late 2010s). Study-level background: Donor HLA type was relevant to the analysis, because carriage of CMV infection together with the matching HLA type was indicated by public TCR beta signatures.

Beyond this particular receptor, the publication reports: The ex vivo response was dominated by HLA-C-restricted CMV-specific TCR beta clonotypes, and the single most frequent clonotype in two of eight donors was supplied by these HLA-C-restricted clonotypes. Cumulative frequency of public TCR beta family members discriminated carriers of CMV infection plus the relevant HLA type in this cohort and an independent 352-donor cohort.

Including cysteine and phenylalanine, the CDR3 has 14 amino acids. Only CDR3 DNA remains: 42 bases, in frame from the first base. At the junction V is shortened by 2 bases and J by 1 base, with 8 bases in between. CDR1 and CDR2, looked up from the germline V gene, are MDHEN and SYDVKM. Comment on this clonotype: Its antigen specificity is not known. Base qualities are not provided; no much larger clone lies one nucleotide away.

The sequencing machine was an Illumina HiSeq 1500. TCRdb applied fastp at Q25 and MiXCR to the public reads, then kept only in-frame beta chains. A single entry per CDR3 protein holds the most common genes and DNA from its merged rows. This sample has hundreds of thousands of distinct CDR3 sequences in its table, and approximately 34% of those were observed once. 2.5% to 3.5% of the sample is in the top ten clones. The sequence came from a human donor in good health (CMV status not recorded). Some clones in this sample may be carry-over from other donors' samples. Here the chain combines TRBV28 and TRBJ1-1, with no D gene named confidently. The sequenced material came from PBMCs. Here the CDR3 is given as CASSLLTRNTEAFF. Read as DNA, the sequence is TGTGCCAGCAGTTTACTTACTAGGAACACTGAAGCTTTCTTT.